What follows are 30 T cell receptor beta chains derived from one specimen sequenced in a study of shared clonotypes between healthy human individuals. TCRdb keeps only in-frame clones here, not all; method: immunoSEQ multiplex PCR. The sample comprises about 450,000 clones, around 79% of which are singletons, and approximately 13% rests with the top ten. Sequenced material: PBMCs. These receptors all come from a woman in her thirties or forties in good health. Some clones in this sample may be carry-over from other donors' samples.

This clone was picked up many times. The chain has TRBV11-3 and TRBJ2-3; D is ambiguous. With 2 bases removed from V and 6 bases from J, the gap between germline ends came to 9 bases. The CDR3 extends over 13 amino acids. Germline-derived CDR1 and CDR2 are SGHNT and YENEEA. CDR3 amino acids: CASSLRLEDTQYF. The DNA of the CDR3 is TGTGCCAGCAGCTTAAGGTTGGAGGATACGCAGTATTTT.

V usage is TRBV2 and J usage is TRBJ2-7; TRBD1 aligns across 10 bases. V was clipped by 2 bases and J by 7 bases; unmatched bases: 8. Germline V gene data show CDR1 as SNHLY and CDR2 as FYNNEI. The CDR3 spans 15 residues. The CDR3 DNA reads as TGTGCCAGCAGTGAATGGGGACAGGGGTCGAGGGAGCAGTACTTC. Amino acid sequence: CASSEWGQGSREQYF.

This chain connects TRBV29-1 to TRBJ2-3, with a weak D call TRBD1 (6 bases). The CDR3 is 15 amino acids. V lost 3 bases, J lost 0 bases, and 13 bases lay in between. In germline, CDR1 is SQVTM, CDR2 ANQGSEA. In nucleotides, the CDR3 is TGCAGCGTTGACTCGGGCAGGGGCAGCACAGATACGCAGTATTTT. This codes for CSVDSGRGSTDTQYF.

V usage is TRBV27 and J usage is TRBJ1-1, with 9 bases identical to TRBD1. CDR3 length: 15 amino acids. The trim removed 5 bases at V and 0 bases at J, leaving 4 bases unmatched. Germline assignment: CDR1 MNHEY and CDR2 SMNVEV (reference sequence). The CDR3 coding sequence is TGTGCCAGCAGTCCCGGACAGGGGATGAACACTGAAGCTTTCTTT. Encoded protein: CASSPGQGMNTEAFF.

The CDR3 spells CASSFGGRGSSYEQYF. The CDR3 bases are TGTGCCAGCAGTTTTGGCGGGCGGGGAAGCTCCTACGAGCAGTACTTC. The chain couples TRBV28 to TRBJ2-7, with D possibly being TRBD2 (6 bases). With 3 bases removed from V and 0 bases from J, the gap between germline ends came to 15 bases. Germline V gives CDR1 MDHEN, CDR2 SYDVKM. The CDR3 is 16 residues long.

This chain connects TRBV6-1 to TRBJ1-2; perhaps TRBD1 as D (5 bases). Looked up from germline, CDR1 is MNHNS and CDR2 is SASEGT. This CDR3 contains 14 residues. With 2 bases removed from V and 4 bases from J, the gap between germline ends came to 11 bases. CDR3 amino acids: CASSESTVGYGYTF. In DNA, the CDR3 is TGTGCCAGCAGTGAATCGACAGTGGGCTATGGCTACACCTTC.

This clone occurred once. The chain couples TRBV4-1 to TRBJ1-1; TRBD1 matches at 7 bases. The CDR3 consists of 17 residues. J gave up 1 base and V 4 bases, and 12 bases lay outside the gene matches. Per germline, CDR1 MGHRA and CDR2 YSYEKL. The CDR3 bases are TGCGCCAGCAGCCTTACACCGCCGACAGGGCGGAACACTGAAGCTTTCTTT. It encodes CASSLTPPTGRNTEAFF.

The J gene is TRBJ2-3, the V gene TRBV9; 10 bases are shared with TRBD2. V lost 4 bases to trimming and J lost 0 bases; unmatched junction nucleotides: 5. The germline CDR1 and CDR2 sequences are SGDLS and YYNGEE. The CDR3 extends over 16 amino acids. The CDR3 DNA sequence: TGTGCCAGCAGCTCAACTAGCGGGGTTAGCACAGATACGCAGTATTTT. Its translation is CASSSTSGVSTDTQYF. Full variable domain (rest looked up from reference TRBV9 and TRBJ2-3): DSGVTQTPKHLITATGQRVTLRCSPRSGDLSVYWYQQSLDQGLQFLIQYYNGEERAKGNILERFSAQQFPDLHSELNLSSLELGDSALYFCASSSTSGVSTDTQYFGPGTRLTVL.

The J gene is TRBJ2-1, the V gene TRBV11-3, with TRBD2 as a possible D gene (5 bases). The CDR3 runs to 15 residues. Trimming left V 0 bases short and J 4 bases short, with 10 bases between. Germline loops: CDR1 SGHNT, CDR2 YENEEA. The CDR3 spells CASSLEHRLYNEQFF. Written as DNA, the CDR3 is TGTGCCAGCAGCTTAGAGCACAGACTATACAATGAGCAGTTCTTC.

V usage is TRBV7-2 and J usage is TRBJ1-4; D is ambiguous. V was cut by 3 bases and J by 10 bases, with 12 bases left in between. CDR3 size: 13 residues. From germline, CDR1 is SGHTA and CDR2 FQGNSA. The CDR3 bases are TGTGCCAGCAGCTTCGGGTCCAAGGGAAAACTGTTTTTT. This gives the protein CASSFGSKGKLFF.

CDR3 nucleotide sequence: TGTGCCACCAGCCGGCTAGCCGATGAGCAGTTCTTC. As protein: CATSRLADEQFF. The chain recombines TRBV15 with TRBJ2-1, with D maybe TRBD2 (5 bases). Deletions cut 5 bases from V and 8 bases from J, with 10 bases between. Germline CDR1 is LNHNV and CDR2 is YYDKDF (reference sequence). This CDR3 comprises 12 residues.

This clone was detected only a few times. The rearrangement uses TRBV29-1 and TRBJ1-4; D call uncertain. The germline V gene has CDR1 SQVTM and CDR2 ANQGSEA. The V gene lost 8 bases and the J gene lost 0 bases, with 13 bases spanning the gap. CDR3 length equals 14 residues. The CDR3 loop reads CSTGDRTTNEKLFF. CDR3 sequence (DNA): TGCAGCACCGGAGATCGGACAACTAATGAAAAACTGTTTTTT.

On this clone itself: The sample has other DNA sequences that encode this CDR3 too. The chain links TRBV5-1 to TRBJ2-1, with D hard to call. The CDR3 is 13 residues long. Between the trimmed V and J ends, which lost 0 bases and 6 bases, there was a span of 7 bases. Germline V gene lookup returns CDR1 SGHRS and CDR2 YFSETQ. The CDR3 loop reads CASSLGGLNEQFF. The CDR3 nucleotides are TGCGCCAGCAGCTTGGGGGGTCTCAATGAGCAGTTCTTC.

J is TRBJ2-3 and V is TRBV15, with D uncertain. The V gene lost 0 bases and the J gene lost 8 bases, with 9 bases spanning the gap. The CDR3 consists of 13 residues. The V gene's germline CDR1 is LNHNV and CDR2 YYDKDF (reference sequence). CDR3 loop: CATSRDSVGTQYF. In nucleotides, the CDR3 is TGTGCCACCAGCAGAGATTCAGTCGGTACGCAGTATTTT.

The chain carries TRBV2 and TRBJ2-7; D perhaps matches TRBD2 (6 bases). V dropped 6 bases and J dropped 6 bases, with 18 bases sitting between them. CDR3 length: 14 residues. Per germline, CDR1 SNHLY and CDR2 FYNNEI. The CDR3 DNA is TGTGCCAGCAGGCCGGACGGACGGGGGTCCGAGCAGTACTTC. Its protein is CASRPDGRGSEQYF.

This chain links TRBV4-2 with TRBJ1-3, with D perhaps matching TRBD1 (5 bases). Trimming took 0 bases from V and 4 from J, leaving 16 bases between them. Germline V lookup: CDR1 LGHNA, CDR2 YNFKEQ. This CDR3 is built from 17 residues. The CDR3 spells CASSQEPARGGGNTIYF. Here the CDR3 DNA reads TGTGCCAGCAGCCAAGAACCCGCACGGGGCGGAGGAAACACCATATATTTT.

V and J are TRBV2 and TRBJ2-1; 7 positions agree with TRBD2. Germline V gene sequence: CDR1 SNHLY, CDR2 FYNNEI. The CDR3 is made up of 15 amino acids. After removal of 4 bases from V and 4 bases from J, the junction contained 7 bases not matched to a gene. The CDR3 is CASSARDYLYNEQFF. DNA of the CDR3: TGTGCCAGCAGTGCCCGGGACTACCTATACAATGAGCAGTTCTTC.

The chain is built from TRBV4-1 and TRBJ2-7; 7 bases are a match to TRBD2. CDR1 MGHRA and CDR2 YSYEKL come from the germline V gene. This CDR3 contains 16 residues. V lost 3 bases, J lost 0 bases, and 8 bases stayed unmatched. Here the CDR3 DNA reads TGCGCCAGCAGCCACCCTCAAGCGGGAAGCTCCTACGAGCAGTACTTC. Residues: CASSHPQAGSSYEQYF.

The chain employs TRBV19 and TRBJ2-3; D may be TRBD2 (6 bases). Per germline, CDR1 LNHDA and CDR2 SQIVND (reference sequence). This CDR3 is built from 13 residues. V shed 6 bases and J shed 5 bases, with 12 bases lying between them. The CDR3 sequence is CASSSGGVDTQYF. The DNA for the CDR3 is TGTGCCAGTAGCTCAGGAGGGGTAGATACGCAGTATTTT.

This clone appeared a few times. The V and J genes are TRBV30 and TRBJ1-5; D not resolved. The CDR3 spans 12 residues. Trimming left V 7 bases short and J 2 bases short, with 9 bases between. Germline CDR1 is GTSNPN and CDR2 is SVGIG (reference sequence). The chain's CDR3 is CAYAQGNQPQHF. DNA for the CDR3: TGTGCCTATGCCCAGGGCAATCAGCCCCAGCATTTT.

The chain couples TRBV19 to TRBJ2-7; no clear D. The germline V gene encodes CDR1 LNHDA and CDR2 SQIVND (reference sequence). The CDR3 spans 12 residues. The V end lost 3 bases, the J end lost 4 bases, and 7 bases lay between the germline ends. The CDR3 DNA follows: TGTGCCAGTAGTATGTCCCGGTACGAGCAGTACTTC. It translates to CASSMSRYEQYF.

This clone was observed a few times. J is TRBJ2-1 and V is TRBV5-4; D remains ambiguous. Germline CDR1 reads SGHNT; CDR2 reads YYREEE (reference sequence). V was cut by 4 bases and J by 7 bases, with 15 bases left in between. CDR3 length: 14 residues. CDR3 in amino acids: CASSQGQEVNEQFF. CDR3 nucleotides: TGTGCCAGCAGCCAAGGCCAGGAAGTAAATGAGCAGTTCTTC.

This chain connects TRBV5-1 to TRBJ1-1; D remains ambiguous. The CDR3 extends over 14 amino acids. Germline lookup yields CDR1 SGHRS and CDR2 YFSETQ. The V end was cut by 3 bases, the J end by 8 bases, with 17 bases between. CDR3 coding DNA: TGCGCCAGCAGCTGGACGGGTCCCCCACTGGAAGCTTTCTTT. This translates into CASSWTGPPLEAFF.

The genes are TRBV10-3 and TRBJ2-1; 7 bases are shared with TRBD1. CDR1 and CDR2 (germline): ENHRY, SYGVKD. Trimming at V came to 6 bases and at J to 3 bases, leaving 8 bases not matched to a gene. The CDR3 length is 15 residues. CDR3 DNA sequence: TGTGCCATCAGGGAATCCGGGACAGACTACAATGAGCAGTTCTTC. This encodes CAIRESGTDYNEQFF.

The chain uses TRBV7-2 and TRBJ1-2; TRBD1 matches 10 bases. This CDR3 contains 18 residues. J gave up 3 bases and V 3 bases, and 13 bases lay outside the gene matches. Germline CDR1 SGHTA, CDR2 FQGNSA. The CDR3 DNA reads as TGTGCCAGCAGCTTTACCGGGACAGGGGTGGGATTGGACTATGGCTACACCTTC. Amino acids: CASSFTGTGVGLDYGYTF.

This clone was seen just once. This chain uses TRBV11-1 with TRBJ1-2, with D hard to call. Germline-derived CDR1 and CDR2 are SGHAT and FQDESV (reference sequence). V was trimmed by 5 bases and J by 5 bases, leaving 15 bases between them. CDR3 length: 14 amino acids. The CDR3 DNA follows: TGTGCCAGCAGCCCGGGCCCGACATATTATGGCTACACCTTC. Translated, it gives CASSPGPTYYGYTF.

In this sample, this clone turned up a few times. The CDR3 is CASSESGGQPQHF. The CDR3 DNA sequence: TGTGCCAGCAGTGAATCGGGTGGTCAGCCCCAGCATTTT. The V call is TRBV25-1, the J call TRBJ1-5; D is undetermined. Germline V gene sequence: CDR1 MGHDK, CDR2 SYGVNS. CDR3 size: 13 residues. V was shortened by 1 base and J by 6 bases, with 7 bases between the two germline ends.

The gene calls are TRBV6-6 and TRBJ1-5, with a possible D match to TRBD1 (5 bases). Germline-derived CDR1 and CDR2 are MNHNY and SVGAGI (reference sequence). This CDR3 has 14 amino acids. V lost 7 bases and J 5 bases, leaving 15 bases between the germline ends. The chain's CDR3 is CASTPGGGYQPQHF. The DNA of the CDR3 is TGTGCCAGCACCCCCGGTGGGGGGTATCAGCCCCAGCATTTT.

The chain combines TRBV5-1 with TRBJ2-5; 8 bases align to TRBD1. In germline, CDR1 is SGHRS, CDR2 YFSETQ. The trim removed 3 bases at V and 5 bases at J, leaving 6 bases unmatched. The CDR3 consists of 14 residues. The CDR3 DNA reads TGCGCCAGCAGCTCCCAGGGGGCCCGTGAGACCCAGTACTTC. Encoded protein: CASSSQGARETQYF.

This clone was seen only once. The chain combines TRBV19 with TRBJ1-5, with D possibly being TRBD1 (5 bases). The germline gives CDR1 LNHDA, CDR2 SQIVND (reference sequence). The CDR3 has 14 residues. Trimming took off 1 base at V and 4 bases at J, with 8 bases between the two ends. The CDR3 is CASSIAGENQPQHF. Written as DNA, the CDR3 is TGTGCCAGTAGTATAGCGGGGGAAAATCAGCCCCAGCATTTT.